The entry below describes one TCR beta chain. This clone has more than one count but fewer than ten. Its antigen is not yet known. The sample holds no much larger clone one base away, and base qualities are not on file. The CDR3 regions of human TCRbeta chains were subjected to immunosequencing. In the source study's methods: Repertoire TCRs were matched against a reference library of SARS-CoV-2-specific TCRs generated with the MIRA antigen-specificity platform. Breadth meant the fraction of unique TCRs that were SARS-CoV-2-associated, whereas depth meant the fraction of total T cells that were SARS-CoV-2-associated. Using the MIRA data, each spike-specific TCR was mapped to the spike region that the TCR reacts to and placed in a CD4 or CD8 class. Log10-transformed breadth and depth values were compared by one-way ANOVA with Sidak's multiple comparisons tests. TCRdb took this table from immuneACCESS and kept in-frame rearrangements with V and J called. Such tables lack part of the clones; where checked against another copy, unresolved V genes explain under half of the gap, and the rest is unexplained. V, J and clone size were drawn from that table, and D and trimming were deduced from the DNA. Across this sample there are 120,000 to 150,000 clones, with almost 90% seen only once. The top ten clones comprise around 1.6% of the sample.

The CDR3 sequence holds 16 residues, the cysteine and phenylalanine included. This entry keeps only the CDR3 DNA: 48 bases, framed from base 1. The V end loses 0 bases and the J end loses 3 bases, and a stretch of 12 bases separates them. Sequences LGHNA (CDR1) and YSLEER (CDR2) are obtained from the germline V gene. The data stem from a study of T cell responses to AZD1222 COVID-19 vaccine (dated by TCRdb to the early 2020s). Notes on the research overall: A total of approximately 240 trial participants underwent TCR sequencing, of whom around 200 received two doses of AZD1222 and about 26 received two doses of the MenACWY control vaccine. Trial participants were enrolled by age into subgroups of 18-55, 56-69 and 70-plus years, and around 150, 29 and 61 TCR-sequenced participants, respectively, were included in these subgroups.

This specimen's time point label, per the study, means: about 28 days (+/-7) after the second vaccine dose. AZD1222 recipients with second doses at about 4 weeks or about 12 weeks were pooled, because spike-specific TCR depth and breadth did not differ between schedules. The vaccinee samples were drawn from two UK trials, COV001 and COV002, one of which was a single-blind randomized controlled phase 2/3 trial testing AZD1222 (ChAdOx1 nCoV-19) in healthy adults. For TCRbeta chain sequencing, PBMC samples were collected from trial participants at day 0 and at day 28 after the second dose. General findings and caveats noted by the study authors: Participants were mostly white British, with more females than males. The authors suggested clonal diversity may have been underestimated. Conclusions about previously exposed vaccinees are limited because only six or seven AZD1222 recipients were SARS-CoV-2 seropositive at baseline. Reportedly, almost half of the unique spike-specific TCRs recognized epitopes lying outside the regions that are mutated in the B.1.351 and B.1.1.7 variants. After two AZD1222 doses, both the breadth and the depth of spike-specific TCRs were significantly higher than at day 0 and than in MenACWY recipients. Vaccine-associated CD4 TCRs spanned the whole spike protein, with dominant responses in regions 160-218 and 743-854. The 56-69-year group was small, and its depth increase did not reach significance, likely because of low power. Because no day 14 peak-response samples were available, repertoires were characterized only after the peak T cell response.

The source of this sequence is an adult who received the AZD1222 COVID-19 vaccine. The sequence joins TRBV4-3 to TRBJ2-1; the D gene lacks a confident call. The sequenced sample was peripheral blood, obtained 28 days after the second AZD1222 dose. The nucleotides read TGCGCCAGCAGCCAAGATCTAGGACGGAGCTACAATGAGCAGTTCTTC. This gives the protein CASSQDLGRSYNEQFF.